The clone carrying this TCR beta chain was seen repeatedly, ten times or more. What it recognizes is unknown. A template switching step contributed a universal primer site, while unique molecular identifiers were present in the cDNA. TCRdb called the 5' RACE reads again in MiXCR, with one record for every CDR3 protein. The profile shows fewer than 500,000 distinct CDR3 sequences, around an eighth of them singletons. This sample was taken from a study of identical twins. Study-level points and caveats: Zero-insertion analyses could be partly confounded by invariant MAIT and iNKT cells. For monozygotic twins, models underestimated out-of-frame TCR alpha sharing.

Germline CDR1 MNHEY, CDR2 SVGEGT. The CDR3 is made up of 17 amino acids. V was cut by 6 bases and J by 0 bases, with 21 bases left in between. These records were also assigned to another study, of yellow fever vaccine responses in identical twins. In that study: Reportedly, the T cell response mounted by twins to vaccine seemed partly convergent, partly personalized.

This TCR came from a young woman in good health. The chain links TRBV6-2 or TRBV6-3 to TRBJ2-7, with TRBD2 as a possible D gene (6 bases). Sequencing was carried out using CD4+ T cells sorted from blood. DNA for the CDR3: TGTGCCAGCAGCCCCCTGGGCGGGACCTCGCACTCCTACGAGCAGTACTTC. It encodes CASSPLGGTSHSYEQYF.